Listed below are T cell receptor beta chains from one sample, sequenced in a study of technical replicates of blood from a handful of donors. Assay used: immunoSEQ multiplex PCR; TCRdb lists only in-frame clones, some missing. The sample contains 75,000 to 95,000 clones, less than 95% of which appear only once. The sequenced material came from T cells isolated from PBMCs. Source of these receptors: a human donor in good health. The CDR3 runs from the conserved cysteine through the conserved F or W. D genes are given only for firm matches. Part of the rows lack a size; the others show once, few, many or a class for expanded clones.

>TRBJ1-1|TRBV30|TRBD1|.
TGTGCCTGGAACAGGGGATTGAACACTGAAGCTTTCTTT
CAWNRGLNTEAFF
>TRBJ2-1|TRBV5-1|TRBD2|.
TGCGCCAGCAGCCCAATGCTAGCGGGGGCCGGCCATGAGCAGTTCTTC
CASSPMLAGAGHEQFF
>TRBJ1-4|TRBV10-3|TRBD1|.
TGTGCCATCAGTTCCGGGACAGGGGGTGCTCGTGGGGAAAAACTGTTTTTT
CAISSGTGGARGEKLFF
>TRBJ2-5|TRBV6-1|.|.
TGTGCCAGCAGTGATGGCCCCAGGACCCAGTACTTC
CASSDGPRTQYF
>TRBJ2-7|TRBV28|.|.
TGTGCCAGCAGACACAGGGTTGGGTACGAGCAGTACTTC
CASRHRVGYEQYF
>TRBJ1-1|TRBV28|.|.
TGTGCCAGCAGTACGACCGGGACACTGAACACTGAAGCTTTCTTT
CASSTTGTLNTEAFF
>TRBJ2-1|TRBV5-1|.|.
TGCGCCAGCAGCTTGGTAGTGGTAGCCGATGAGCAGTTCTTC
CASSLVVVADEQFF
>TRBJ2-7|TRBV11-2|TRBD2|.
TGTGCCAGCAGCTTAGGTCCTAGCGGGTACGAGCAGTACTTC
CASSLGPSGYEQYF
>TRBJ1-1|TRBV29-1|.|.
TGCAGCGTAGGAGAACTCAACACTGAAGCTTTCTTT
CSVGELNTEAFF
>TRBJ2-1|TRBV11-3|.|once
TGTGCCAGCAGCCTCCAGGGTAGCAGGGGTGAGCAGTTCTTC
CASSLQGSRGEQFF
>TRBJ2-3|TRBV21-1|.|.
TGTGCCAGCAGCAAAGACGACGGGAAGGGGAGGGTTTCTAGCACAGATACGCAGTATTTT
CASSKDDGKGRVSSTDTQYF
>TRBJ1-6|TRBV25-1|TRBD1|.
TGTGCCAGCAGTGACGGACAGGTCTATAATTCACCCCTCCACTTT
CASSDGQVYNSPLHF
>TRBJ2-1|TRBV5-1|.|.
TGCGCCAGCAGCTTAAGCGGGCCGGAACACAATGAGCAGTTCTTC
CASSLSGPEHNEQFF
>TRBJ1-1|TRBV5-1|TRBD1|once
TGCGCCAGCAGCGCTGCCGGGACAGGGGCAGCTGAAGCTTTCTTT
CASSAAGTGAAEAFF
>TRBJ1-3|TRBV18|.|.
TGTGCCAGCTCACCGTATACGAGGGAAGTCTCTGGAAACACCATATATTTT
CASSPYTREVSGNTIYF
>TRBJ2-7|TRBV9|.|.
TGTGCCAGCAGCGTAGGCGCGGGTTCCTACGAGCAGTACTTC
CASSVGAGSYEQYF
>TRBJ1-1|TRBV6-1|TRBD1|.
TGTGCCAGCGGGACAGATGTATATCGTGACACTGAAGCTTTCTTT
CASGTDVYRDTEAFF
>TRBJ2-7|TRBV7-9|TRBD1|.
TGTGCCACCACGACCAGGGGGTCCGAGCAGTACTTC
CATTTRGSEQYF
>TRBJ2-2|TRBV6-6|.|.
TGTGCCAGCAGTTACCTACAGGGAACGGACAGAGGGGAGCTGTTTTTT
CASSYLQGTDRGELFF
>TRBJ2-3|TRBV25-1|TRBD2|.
TGTGCCAGCAGTGATTGGGGGGGAGATCCTAGCACAGATACGCAGTATTTT
CASSDWGGDPSTDTQYF
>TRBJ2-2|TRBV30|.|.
TGTGCCTGGAGGTCACAGGGGGGGGACACCGGGGAGCTGTTTTTT
CAWRSQGGDTGELFF
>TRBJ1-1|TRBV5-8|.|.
TGTGCCACATTGTCCAGGAGGATCACTGAAGCTTTCTTT
CATLSRRITEAFF
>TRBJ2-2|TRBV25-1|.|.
TGTGCCAGCAGTGAACCAGGGAGGACCGGGGAGCTGTTTTTT
CASSEPGRTGELFF
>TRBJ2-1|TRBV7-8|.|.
TGTGCCAGCATGGGGGCGGGTGAGCAGTTCTTC
CASMGAGEQFF
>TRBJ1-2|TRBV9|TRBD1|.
TGTGCCAGCAGCGTCCCGGGACAGGAAAACTATGGCTACACCTTC
CASSVPGQENYGYTF
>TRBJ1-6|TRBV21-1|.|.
.
CASKVWGQGNSPLHF
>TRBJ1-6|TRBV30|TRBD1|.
TGTGCCTGGAGTGACAGGGGAAATTCACCCCTCCACTTT
CAWSDRGNSPLHF
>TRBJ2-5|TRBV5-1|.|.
TGCGCCAGCAGCTTGGGGACTACAAGGGAGACCCAGTACTTC
CASSLGTTRETQYF
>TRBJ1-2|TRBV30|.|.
TGTGTCCTACAGGGACGTGGCTACACCTTC
CVLQGRGYTF
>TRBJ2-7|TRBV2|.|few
TGTGCCAGCACCCTAAGACACTACGAGCAGTACTTC
CASTLRHYEQYF
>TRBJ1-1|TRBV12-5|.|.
TGTGCTAGTGGTTTGGGAGGGGGGAACACTGAAGCTTTCTTT
CASGLGGGNTEAFF
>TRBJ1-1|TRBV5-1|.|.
TGCGCCAGCAGCCTACTGGCGTCCGGGGGTAGCACTGAAGCTTTCTTT
CASSLLASGGSTEAFF
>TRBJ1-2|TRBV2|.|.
TGTGCCAGCACACCGACAGAGGACTATGGCTACACCTTC
CASTPTEDYGYTF
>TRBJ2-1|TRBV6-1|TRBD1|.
TGTGCCAGCAGTGAAGGGACAGGGGATTACAATGAGCAGTTCTTC
CASSEGTGDYNEQFF
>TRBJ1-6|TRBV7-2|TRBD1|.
TGTGCCAGCAGCATCGGGACAGGGAGGACGTCACCCCTCCACTTT
CASSIGTGRTSPLHF
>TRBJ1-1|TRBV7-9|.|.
TGTGCCAGCAGCTCAGGGGTGCCCGCTGAAGCTTTCTTT
CASSSGVPAEAFF
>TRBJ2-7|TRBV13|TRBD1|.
TGTGCCAGCAGCTCGGGACAGGGTAGATCCTACGAGCAGTACTTC
CASSSGQGRSYEQYF
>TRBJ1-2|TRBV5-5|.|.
TGTGCCAGCAGCCGCAGAACGGGACAACGGACCGCCTATGGCTACACCTTC
CASSRRTGQRTAYGYTF
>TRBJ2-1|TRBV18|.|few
TGTGCCAGCTCACCTCTTTCGGGAACTCGGGACAATGAGCAGTTCTTC
CASSPLSGTRDNEQFF
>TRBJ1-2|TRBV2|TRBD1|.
TGTGCCAGCAGGTCGGACAGGGGGAACTATGGCTACACCTTC
CASRSDRGNYGYTF
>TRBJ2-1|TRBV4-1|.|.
TGCGCCAGCAGCCAAGGGGAGTCCCGGGGGAGAACCTACAATGAGCAGTTCTTC
CASSQGESRGRTYNEQFF
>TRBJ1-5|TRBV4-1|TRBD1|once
TGCGCCAGCAGCTCACCAAGGGGTACAGGGGGCGATCAGCCCCAGCATTTT
CASSSPRGTGGDQPQHF
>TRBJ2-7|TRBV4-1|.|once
TGCGCCAGCAGCCAAAGTAGCGGAGTAGCGGTCTCCTACGAGCAGTACTTC
CASSQSSGVAVSYEQYF
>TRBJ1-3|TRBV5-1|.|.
TGCGCCAGCAGCCAAGACATCGGGGGTGGAAACACCATATATTTT
CASSQDIGGGNTIYF
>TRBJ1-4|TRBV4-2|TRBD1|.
TGTGCCAGCAGCCAAATTTTTACGGGACAGGGATTCGTAAAACTGTTTTTT
CASSQIFTGQGFVKLFF
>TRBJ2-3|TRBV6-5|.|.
TGTGCCAGCAGTTTCCTCTCTACCACAGATACGCAGTATTTT
CASSFLSTTDTQYF
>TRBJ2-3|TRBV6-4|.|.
TGTGCCAGCAGTGTGAGCGGCCTCACAGATACGCAGTATTTT
CASSVSGLTDTQYF
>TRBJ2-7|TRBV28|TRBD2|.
TGTGCCAGCAGTGGCCCCGGACTAGCGGGGCGCGAGCAGTACTTC
CASSGPGLAGREQYF
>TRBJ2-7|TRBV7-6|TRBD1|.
TGTGCCAGCAGCTTAGCGGACAGGCCCTACGAGCAGTACTTC
CASSLADRPYEQYF
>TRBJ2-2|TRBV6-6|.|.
TGTGCCAGCAGTTACTCACGCAGTCTGGACACCGGGGAGCTGTTTTTT
CASSYSRSLDTGELFF
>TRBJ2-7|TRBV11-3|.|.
TGTGCCAGCAGCCAGCACAGTTACGAGCAGTACTTC
CASSQHSYEQYF
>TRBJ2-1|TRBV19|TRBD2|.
TGTGCCAGTAGTATGTTTTCCGCGGGGGGGCCTGGCAATGAGCAGTTCTTC
CASSMFSAGGPGNEQFF
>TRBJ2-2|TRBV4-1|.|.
TGCGCCAGCAGCCAGGGGGGCACCGGGGAGCTGTTTTTT
CASSQGGTGELFF
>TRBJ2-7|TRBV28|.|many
TGTGCCAGCAGTTTGGGAGTCGACGAGCAGTACTTC
CASSLGVDEQYF
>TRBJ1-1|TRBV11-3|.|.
TGTGCCAGCAGCTTAGCTCAGGTGAACACTGAAGCTTTCTTT
CASSLAQVNTEAFF
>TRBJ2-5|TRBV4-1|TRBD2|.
TGCGCCAGCAGCCAAGTGCTAGCGGGGGGGCCGATTCGAGAGACCCAGTACTTC
CASSQVLAGGPIRETQYF
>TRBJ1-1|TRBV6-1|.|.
TGTGCCAGCAGAGTCTGGAGAACTGAAGCTTTCTTT
CASRVWRTEAFF
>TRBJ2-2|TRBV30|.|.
TGTGCCTGGAGTGTACGAGTTTACGGTTTTACGACCGGGGAGCTGTTTTTT
CAWSVRVYGFTTGELFF
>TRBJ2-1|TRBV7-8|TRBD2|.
TGTGCCAGCAGCTTCCAGGGAGCGGGGGCCCTCAATGAGCAGTTCTTC
CASSFQGAGALNEQFF
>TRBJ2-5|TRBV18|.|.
TGTGCCAGCTCACCACTATGGGCAGGGGTGGAGACCCAGTACTTC
CASSPLWAGVETQYF